The rows below give T cell receptor beta chains drawn from one sample of a study of cytomegalovirus exposure and HLA in healthy donors. Produced via immunoSEQ multiplex PCR; TCRdb's table is partial and in-frame only. The sample contains more than 150,000 clones, 65% to 85% of which appear only once. The specimen sequenced was PBMCs. Every receptor here comes from a girl aged 10 to 17 in good health and CMV-seropositive. Each CDR3 is given with its conserved first and last residue. A D gene is named only where the DNA matches it firmly. Only part of the rows carry a size: once, few, many, or a class if the clone is expanded.

cdr3_nt | cdr3_aa | d_call | cdr3_length | v_call | clone_size | j_call
TGCGCCAGCAGCCACGTCGTTAACACCGGGGAGCTGTTTTTT | CASSHVVNTGELFF | NA | 14 | TRBV4-3 | once | TRBJ2-2
TGTGCCAGCAGCCAAGCCTCCGGGACTAGCGTTCCAACCCTGCAGTTCTTC | CASSQASGTSVPTLQFF | TRBD2 | 17 | TRBV4-2 | NA | TRBJ2-1
TGTGCCAGCAGCTACAGTAGCACAGATACGCAGTATTTT | CASSYSSTDTQYF | NA | 13 | TRBV7-2 | NA | TRBJ2-3
TGTGCCAGCAGTGATAGGGGCGGACAGTACTTC | CASSDRGGQYF | NA | 11 | TRBV2 | once | TRBJ2-7
TGTGCCTCTCAACAGGGTTCCACCGGGGAGCTGTTTTTT | CASQQGSTGELFF | NA | 13 | TRBV4-2 | NA | TRBJ2-2
TGTGCCAGTTCCGGAGCGGGTCCTCATCAGCCCCAGCATTTT | CASSGAGPHQPQHF | NA | 14 | TRBV19 | NA | TRBJ1-5
TGTGCCAGCAGCGGGGGGGACAGGGGGCAAGAGACCCAGTACTTC | CASSGGDRGQETQYF | TRBD1 | 15 | TRBV5-4 | NA | TRBJ2-5
TGTGCTAGTGGTGTTGGGACTGGCACAGATACGCAGTATTTT | CASGVGTGTDTQYF | NA | 14 | TRBV12-5 | NA | TRBJ2-3
TGTGCCAGCAGTGAAACAGAGTTTAATGAAAAACTGTTTTTT | CASSETEFNEKLFF | NA | 14 | TRBV25-1 | NA | TRBJ1-4
TGTGCCAGCAGCTCCGGGACAGCCCAGTATAGCAATCAGCCCCAGCATTTT | CASSSGTAQYSNQPQHF | TRBD1 | 17 | TRBV7-6 | NA | TRBJ1-5
TGTGCCAGCAGCTCGATAGCGGGAGGGAGACCAGATACGCAGTATTTT | CASSSIAGGRPDTQYF | TRBD2 | 16 | TRBV7-3 | NA | TRBJ2-3
TGTGCCAGCAGCGGGGGGGTTGGGGCTTTCTTT | CASSGGVGAFF | NA | 11 | TRBV6-5 | NA | TRBJ1-1
TGTGCCAGCAGCCGCAATCCGGGACTATACAAAGAGACCCAGTACTTC | CASSRNPGLYKETQYF | TRBD2 | 16 | TRBV7-2 | NA | TRBJ2-5
TGTGCCAGCCGAACAGGGGGCGACCAGCCCCAGCATTTT | CASRTGGDQPQHF | TRBD1 | 13 | TRBV19 | few | TRBJ1-5
TGTGCCAGCAGACTAACGACAGGGGGGGATCAGCCCCAGCATTTT | CASRLTTGGDQPQHF | TRBD1 | 15 | TRBV6-5 | few | TRBJ1-5
TGTGCCAGCAGCTTGGGTATTAGGTGGGGGCCTGGAAACACCATATATTTT | CASSLGIRWGPGNTIYF | NA | 17 | TRBV5-6 | NA | TRBJ1-3
TGTGCCAGCAGCTTAGCTGGAGAGGTAACAGATACGCAGTATTTT | CASSLAGEVTDTQYF | NA | 15 | TRBV7-3 | NA | TRBJ2-3
TGTGCCAGCAGTTACTCTGGCGGGGCAGAGACCCAGTACTTC | CASSYSGGAETQYF | NA | 14 | TRBV6-6 | NA | TRBJ2-5
TGTGCCAGCTCACCACAGGACAGCTACGAGCAGTACTTC | CASSPQDSYEQYF | NA | 13 | TRBV18 | NA | TRBJ2-7
TGCGCCAGCAGCTTGGGTTCGGGGTCCGAGCAGTACTTC | CASSLGSGSEQYF | NA | 13 | TRBV5-1 | NA | TRBJ2-7
TGTGCCAGCAGCCTCGGACTAAAAGAGACCCAGTACTTC | CASSLGLKETQYF | NA | 13 | TRBV11-3 | NA | TRBJ2-5
TGCGCCAGCAGCTTCGAACCGGGACAGCGAGGACTGTTTTTT | CASSFEPGQRGLFF | TRBD1 | 14 | TRBV5-1 | NA | TRBJ1-4
TGCGCCAGCAGCTTGGAGGGACAGGGGGACTACGAGCAGTACTTC | CASSLEGQGDYEQYF | TRBD1 | 15 | TRBV4-3 | NA | TRBJ2-7
TGCGCCAGCTCCGACGGGACCTACGAGCAGTACTTC | CASSDGTYEQYF | NA | 12 | TRBV10-1 | NA | TRBJ2-7
TGTGCCAGTAGACCGGGTCTAGCGGCCTACGAGCAGTACTTC | CASRPGLAAYEQYF | TRBD2 | 14 | TRBV6-5 | NA | TRBJ2-7
TGCAGCGTTGAAGACAGGGCGTTCGAGCAGTACTTC | CSVEDRAFEQYF | NA | 12 | TRBV29-1 | once | TRBJ2-7
TGTGCCAGCAGCCCCAGGACAGGGTCGGACACTGAAGCTTTCTTT | CASSPRTGSDTEAFF | TRBD1 | 15 | TRBV9 | NA | TRBJ1-1
TGTGCCAGTAGTTCCCGACAGGGTAGTAGTGGGGCCAACGTCCTGACTTTC | CASSSRQGSSGANVLTF | TRBD1 | 17 | TRBV19 | few | TRBJ2-6
TGTGCCACCGGGACTACTTACAATGAGCAGTTCTTC | CATGTTYNEQFF | TRBD2 | 12 | TRBV10-3 | NA | TRBJ2-1
TGTGCCAGCAGTCTACGGCCCGGTCGGGGGGAGCAGTACTTC | CASSLRPGRGEQYF | NA | 14 | TRBV27 | NA | TRBJ2-7
TGCGCCAGCAGTCAATCTAGCGGGAGGAACCAAGAGACCCAGTACTTC | CASSQSSGRNQETQYF | TRBD2 | 16 | TRBV23-1 | NA | TRBJ2-5
TGCAGTGCTAAGTCTGGCGGCTACACCTTC | CSAKSGGYTF | NA | 10 | TRBV20-1 | NA | TRBJ1-2
TGTGCCAGCAGCTTTTTAGGAGGGGAGGGCTACACCTTC | CASSFLGGEGYTF | NA | 13 | TRBV5-4 | NA | TRBJ1-2
TGTGCCATAGGACTAGCGGGAGATCCGGGTTTCGAGCAGTACTTC | CAIGLAGDPGFEQYF | TRBD2 | 15 | TRBV10-3 | NA | TRBJ2-7
TGTGCCAGCAGCGACAGGGGCAACGAGCAGTACTTC | CASSDRGNEQYF | TRBD1 | 12 | TRBV9 | once | TRBJ2-7
TGTGCCAGCAGCGCGGCAGCGGGAGGATCCTACGAGCAGTACTTC | CASSAAAGGSYEQYF | TRBD2 | 15 | TRBV2 | NA | TRBJ2-7
TGTGCCAGCGGTACTAATCAGCCCCAGCATTTT | CASGTNQPQHF | NA | 11 | TRBV27 | NA | TRBJ1-5
TGTGCCAGCAGTCCCGGGACTAGCGCCTTCTTC | CASSPGTSAFF | TRBD2 | 11 | TRBV25-1 | NA | TRBJ2-1
TGTGCCAGCAGTTACTCGAGGGGAAACACCATATATTTT | CASSYSRGNTIYF | NA | 13 | TRBV6-5 | few | TRBJ1-3
TGCGCCAGCAGCCACAGGGACGCCTACACCGGGGAGCTGTTTTTT | CASSHRDAYTGELFF | NA | 15 | TRBV5-1 | NA | TRBJ2-2
TGTGCCAGCAGCCACCGGACTCTCATAGGGTCCTACAATGAGCAGTTCTTC | CASSHRTLIGSYNEQFF | NA | 17 | TRBV7-9 | NA | TRBJ2-1
TGTGCCAGCAGCTTGGAGACAGGGGGCTACAATGAGCAGTTCTTC | CASSLETGGYNEQFF | TRBD1 | 15 | TRBV5-4 | NA | TRBJ2-1
TGTGCCAGCAGCTTAAACCAGGCGGGGGGTAAGGCTGTAGAGACCCAGTACTTC | CASSLNQAGGKAVETQYF | TRBD2 | 18 | TRBV11-2 | NA | TRBJ2-5
TGTGCCAGCTCCGAAGCCACTAGCCGAAACACCGGGGAGCTGTTTTTT | CASSEATSRNTGELFF | NA | 16 | TRBV18 | few | TRBJ2-2